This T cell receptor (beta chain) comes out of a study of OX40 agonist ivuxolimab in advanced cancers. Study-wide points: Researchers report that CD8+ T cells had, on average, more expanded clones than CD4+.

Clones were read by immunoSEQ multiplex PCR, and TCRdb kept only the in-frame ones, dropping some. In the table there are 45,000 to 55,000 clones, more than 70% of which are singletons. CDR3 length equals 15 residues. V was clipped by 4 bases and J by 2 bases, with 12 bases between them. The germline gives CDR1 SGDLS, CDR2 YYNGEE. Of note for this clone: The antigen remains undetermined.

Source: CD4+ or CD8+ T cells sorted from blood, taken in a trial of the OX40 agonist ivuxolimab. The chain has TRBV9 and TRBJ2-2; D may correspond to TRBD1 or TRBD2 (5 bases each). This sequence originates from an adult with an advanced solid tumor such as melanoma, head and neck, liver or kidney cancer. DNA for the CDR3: TGTGCCAGCAGCCCAGGGACCCTAAACACCGGGGAGCTGTTTTTT. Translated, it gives CASSPGTLNTGELFF.